The 20 T cell receptor beta chains below were found in one sample sequenced in a study of blood T cell repertoires in COVID-19 (TCRdb year 2020). Receptors were amplified or captured by the immunoSEQ multiplex PCR assay. TCRdb carries this immuneACCESS record with in-frame sequences only. Its versions omit some clonotypes, under half of them owing to an unresolved V gene in the studies checked, with the rest unexplained. The sample includes around 340,000 clones, with 85% to 90% observed a single time. Jointly, the top ten make up approximately 1% of the sample. Sequenced sample: PBMCs or T cells enriched from blood (not recorded which). These receptor sequences come from a woman in her twenties or thirties who had been exposed to COVID-19.

The gene calls are TRBV27 and TRBJ2-7; 8 bases line up with TRBD1. CDR3 length: 15 residues. The germline V gene encodes CDR1 MNHEY and CDR2 SMNVEV (reference sequence). The ends lost 6 bases at V and 0 bases at J; junction bases unmatched: 7. CDR3 nucleotide sequence: TGTGCCAGCAGACCCGGGACAGGCAGCTCCTACGAGCAGTACTTC. It specifies CASRPGTGSSYEQYF.

The gene calls are TRBV18 and TRBJ1-1; D remains unclear. Between the trimmed V and J ends, which lost 5 bases and 4 bases, there was a span of 11 bases. The CDR3 contains 13 residues. Germline V gene sequence: CDR1 KGHSH, CDR2 LQKENI. The DNA of the CDR3 is TGTGCCAGCTCAGCAGGAATGGGCACTGAAGCTTTCTTT. This encodes CASSAGMGTEAFF.

This sequence joins TRBV7-9 and TRBJ1-1; possibly TRBD1 for D (5 bases). This CDR3 comprises 13 residues. Per the germline V gene, CDR1 is SEHNR and CDR2 is FQNEAQ (reference sequence). With 5 bases removed from V and 8 bases from J, the gap between germline ends came to 15 bases. CDR3 nucleotides: TGTGCCAGCAGCCGAGGCCAGGGTTTGGAAGCTTTCTTT. This codes for CASSRGQGLEAFF.

The chain links TRBV11-2 to TRBJ2-7, with TRBD2 identical over 9 bases. Per germline, CDR1 SGHAT and CDR2 FQNNGV. The CDR3 has 14 residues. V shed 0 bases and J 4 bases; nucleotides not matched to a gene: 1. For the CDR3, the DNA is TGTGCCAGCAGCTTAGATCTAGCGGGATACGAGCAGTACTTC. Translating gives CASSLDLAGYEQYF.

The rearrangement links TRBV11-3 to TRBJ2-6, with D unclear. Trimming left V 1 base short and J 0 bases short, with 7 bases between. CDR1 is SGHNT and CDR2 is YENEEA in the germline V gene. This CDR3 region has 16 residues. CDR3 DNA: TGTGCCAGCAGCTTAGGAGGCATCTCTGGGGCCAACGTCCTGACTTTC. It is translated as CASSLGGISGANVLTF.

The rearrangement joins TRBV12-5 to TRBJ2-3; D perhaps matches TRBD2 (5 bases). V was trimmed by 8 bases and J by 2 bases, leaving 14 bases between them. This CDR3 has 14 residues. The germline V gene has CDR1 LGHNT and CDR2 FRNRAP. CDR3 loop: CASLRGLPTDTQYF. The CDR3 region has the DNA TGTGCTAGTCTACGGGGTCTGCCCACAGATACGCAGTATTTT.

This clone showed up just a few times. V usage is TRBV6-2 or TRBV6-3 and J usage is TRBJ2-2, with D possibly matching TRBD2 (5 bases). The CDR3 length is 14 residues. The V end was cut by 5 bases, the J end by 3 bases, with 10 bases between. Looked up from germline, CDR1 is MNHEY and CDR2 is SVGEGT. The CDR3 reads CASSGGSDTGELFF. For the CDR3, the DNA is TGTGCCAGCAGTGGAGGATCGGACACCGGGGAGCTGTTTTTT.

The V call is TRBV28, the J call TRBJ2-7; 7 nucleotides line up with TRBD2. CDR3 size: 15 residues. CDR1 and CDR2 (germline): MDHEN, SYDVKM. Trimming at V came to 3 bases and at J to 0 bases, leaving 5 bases not matched to a gene. The CDR3 here is CASSLSGKSSYEQYF. The DNA for the CDR3 is TGTGCCAGCAGTTTGAGCGGGAAGAGCTCCTACGAGCAGTACTTC.

V is TRBV9 and J is TRBJ2-5; 8 bases line up with TRBD2. The germline gives CDR1 SGDLS, CDR2 YYNGEE. CDR3 length: 14 amino acids. V lost 3 bases and J lost 1; bases outside the gene matches: 2. CDR3 sequence (DNA): TGTGCCAGCAGCGCCGGACTAGCCCAAGAGACCCAGTACTTC. Encoded protein: CASSAGLAQETQYF.

V is TRBV29-1 and J is TRBJ2-5; a possible D gene is TRBD1 (5 bases). Trimming pared 4 bases from V and 0 bases from J, leaving 12 bases between. CDR3 length: 14 residues. The V gene's germline CDR1 is SQVTM and CDR2 ANQGSEA. CDR3 region: CSVGTRQYQETQYF. For the CDR3, the DNA is TGCAGCGTTGGGACCCGACAGTACCAAGAGACCCAGTACTTC.

The chain is built from TRBV2 and TRBJ2-7, with D tentatively TRBD2 (5 bases). The germline gives CDR1 SNHLY, CDR2 FYNNEI. This CDR3 contains 14 residues. V was pared by 7 bases and J by 2 bases, with 15 bases between. CDR3 coding DNA: TGTGCCAGCAAAGGCCAAGCGGCCACCTACGAGCAGTACTTC. It codes for CASKGQAATYEQYF.

This chain joins TRBV5-1 and TRBJ2-5; a weak D match, TRBD2 (6 bases). Per the germline V gene, CDR1 is SGHRS and CDR2 is YFSETQ. Trimming removed 4 bases from V and 1 base from J, with 17 bases in between. The CDR3 contains 16 residues. The CDR3 bases are TGCGCCAGCAGCCCCGGGGGAGCAGCGGGCCAAGAGACCCAGTACTTC. It is translated as CASSPGGAAGQETQYF. Full variable domain (outside the CDR3, taken from reference TRBV5-1 and TRBJ2-5): KAGVTQTPRYLIKTRGQQVTLSCSPISGHRSVSWYQQTPGQGLQFLFEYFSETQRNKGNFPGRFSGRQFSNSRSEMNVSTLELGDSALYLCASSPGGAAGQETQYFGPGTRLLVL.

As regards this clone: Distinct nucleotide sequences in the sample also encode this CDR3. The rearrangement joins TRBV27 to TRBJ1-1; D perhaps matches TRBD1 (6 bases). Between the trimmed V and J ends, which lost 3 bases and 0 bases, there was a span of 8 bases. CDR1 and CDR2 from the germline V gene are MNHEY and SMNVEV (reference sequence). This CDR3 is built from 14 residues. The CDR3 reads CASSFQGMNTEAFF. CDR3 DNA sequence: TGTGCCAGCAGTTTTCAGGGGATGAACACTGAAGCTTTCTTT.

The rearrangement joins TRBV5-6 to TRBJ2-7, with 10 bases that match TRBD2. The germline V gene has CDR1 SGHDT and CDR2 YYEEEE. V gave up 2 bases and J gave up 6 bases; unmatched junction bases: 11. The CDR3 has 16 amino acids. This CDR3 is CASSLVPSGRLGEQYF. CDR3 bases: TGTGCCAGCAGCTTAGTACCTAGCGGGAGACTGGGCGAGCAGTACTTC.

V gene TRBV5-6 combines with J gene TRBJ1-1, with 8 bases identical to TRBD1. V shed 7 bases, J shed 3 bases, and the junction held 5 bases outside the gene matches. The CDR3 has 13 residues. Germline CDR1 is SGHDT and CDR2 is YYEEEE. CDR3 in DNA: TGTGCCAGCGGCCAGGGGGCGGACACTGAAGCTTTCTTT. Protein product: CASGQGADTEAFF.

CDR3 protein: CASSLIPAAGELFF. CDR3 in DNA: TGTGCCAGCAGCTTAATTCCAGCGGCCGGGGAGCTGTTTTTT. The chain links TRBV7-3 to TRBJ2-2; tentatively, D is TRBD2 (5 bases). Trimming left V 1 base short and J 6 bases short, with 9 bases between. Germline-derived CDR1 and CDR2 are SGHTA and FQGTGA. The CDR3 covers 14 residues. Full variable domain (outside the CDR3, taken from reference TRBV7-3 and TRBJ2-2): GAGVSQTPSNKVTEKGKYVELRCDPISGHTALYWYRQSLGQGPEFLIYFQGTGAADDSGLPNDRFFAVRPEGSVSTLKIQRTERGDSAVYLCASSLIPAAGELFFGEGSRLTVL.

J is TRBJ2-3 and V is TRBV9; 12 bases line up with TRBD2. Germline assignment: CDR1 SGDLS and CDR2 YYNGEE. V gave up 3 bases and J gave up 6 bases; unmatched junction bases: 8. This CDR3 has 16 amino acids. As DNA, the CDR3 is TGTGCCAGCAGCGGTCCGACTAGCGGGAGTGGGGATACGCAGTATTTT. Translating it yields CASSGPTSGSGDTQYF.

CDR3 region: CASRPGGEDEKLFF. The DNA of the CDR3 is TGCGCCAGTCGCCCAGGGGGCGAGGATGAAAAACTGTTTTTT. The V and J genes are TRBV5-1 and TRBJ1-4, with 8 bases aligning to TRBD1. CDR3 length equals 14 residues. Trimming at V came to 8 bases and at J to 6 bases, leaving 9 bases not matched to a gene. The germline CDR1 and CDR2 sequences are SGHRS and YFSETQ.

The chain is built from TRBV7-9 and TRBJ2-3; 9 bases map to TRBD2. The CDR3 sequence is 16 residues long. V shed 4 bases, J shed 0 bases, and the junction held 5 bases outside the gene matches. The germline gives CDR1 SEHNR, CDR2 FQNEAQ (reference sequence). The CDR3 nucleotides read TGTGCCAGCAGCTATTTGACTAGCGGCAGCACAGATACGCAGTATTTT. Protein: CASSYLTSGSTDTQYF.

This chain uses TRBV21-1 with TRBJ2-5; the DNA was not used to check the table's D call, TRBD2. TRBV21-1 is an annotated pseudogene. The CDR3 spans 15 residues. CDR3 region: CASSKRGMTQETQYF. The DNA for the CDR3 is TGTGCCAGCAGCAAAAGAGGGATGACCCAAGAGACCCAGTACTTC.